These 13 T cell receptor beta chains were sequenced from one sample in a study of Ad26.COV2.S vaccination and SARS-CoV-2 variants. TCRdb's table, derived via immunoSEQ multiplex PCR, lists solely in-frame clones and lacks some. The table shows 350,000 to 450,000 clones, with 92% occurring only once. The sample was peripheral blood, taken after recovery from COVID-19. The receptors stem from a human donor who had recovered from COVID-19.

With regard to this clone: Distinct nucleotide sequences in the sample also encode this CDR3. J is TRBJ2-3 and V is TRBV9, with 7 positions matching TRBD2. This CDR3 spans 14 amino acids. V lost 1 base, J lost 1 base, and 0 bases stayed unmatched. Germline V CDR1 and CDR2: SGDLS, YYNGEE. The DNA for the CDR3 is TGTGCCAGCAGCGTACGGGGGGGCACAGATACGCAGTATTTT. As protein: CASSVRGGTDTQYF. The variable domain in full, completed from reference TRBV9 and TRBJ2-3, reads DSGVTQTPKHLITATGQRVTLRCSPRSGDLSVYWYQQSLDQGLQFLIQYYNGEERAKGNILERFSAQQFPDLHSELNLSSLELGDSALYFCASSVRGGTDTQYFGPGTRLTVL.

This clone was detected only a few times. The V and J genes are TRBV1 and TRBJ2-2; the table's D call TRBD2 went unverified against the DNA. TRBV1 is a pseudogene segment. CDR3 length equals 17 residues. The CDR3 bases are TGCACCAGCAGCCCAAGAGGTCGTCTGCCGAACACCGGGGAGCTGTTTTTT. Translation: CTSSPRGRLPNTGELFF.

V and J are TRBV18 and TRBJ1-2; 9 bases agree with TRBD1. The germline CDR1 and CDR2 sequences are KGHSH and LQKENI. The J segment lost 8 bases and the V segment lost 2 bases, leaving 9 bases of the junction unmatched. The CDR3 loop spans 15 amino acids. The CDR3 DNA reads TGTGCCAGCTCACCATGGGACAGGGTGGTGAGCGGCTACACCTTC. As protein: CASSPWDRVVSGYTF.

This chain links TRBV9 with TRBJ2-1, with 9 nucleotides matching TRBD1. Germline loops: CDR1 SGDLS, CDR2 YYNGEE. Trimming cost V 4 bases and J 2 bases; bases outside gene matches: 7. This CDR3 spans 16 amino acids. CDR3 amino acids: CASSPGQGRTYNEQFF. CDR3 coding DNA: TGTGCCAGCAGCCCAGGACAGGGGAGGACCTACAATGAGCAGTTCTTC. Full variable domain (outside the CDR3, taken from reference TRBV9 and TRBJ2-1): DSGVTQTPKHLITATGQRVTLRCSPRSGDLSVYWYQQSLDQGLQFLIQYYNGEERAKGNILERFSAQQFPDLHSELNLSSLELGDSALYFCASSPGQGRTYNEQFFGPGTRLTVL.

The rearrangement joins TRBV2 to TRBJ1-2; 7 bases match TRBD1. V trimming: 6 bases; J trimming: 4 bases; junction bases outside the gene matches: 8. The CDR3 has 14 amino acids. The germline CDR1 and CDR2 sequences are SNHLY and FYNNEI. CDR3 sequence reads: CASRVGTASYGYTF. CDR3 coding DNA: TGTGCCAGCAGGGTCGGGACAGCGAGCTATGGCTACACCTTC.

The gene calls are TRBV24-1 and TRBJ2-5, with a possible D match to TRBD1 (6 bases). Trimming shortened V by 2 bases and J by 4 bases, and 10 bases separated the two germline ends. Germline CDR1 and CDR2: KGHDR and SFDVKD. This CDR3 contains 14 residues. This CDR3 reads CATSDSGVGETQYF. CDR3 in DNA: TGTGCCACCAGTGATTCAGGGGTTGGAGAGACCCAGTACTTC.

The V and J genes are TRBV29-1 and TRBJ2-3; D is ambiguous. V was clipped by 6 bases and J by 2 bases, with 6 bases between them. Per germline, CDR1 SQVTM and CDR2 ANQGSEA. The CDR3 contains 11 residues. CDR3 residues: CSVAHTDTQYF. The CDR3 DNA reads as TGCAGCGTGGCTCACACAGATACGCAGTATTTT.

The chain joins TRBV5-4 to TRBJ1-1; maybe TRBD1 (6 bases). V was cut by 5 bases and J by 1 base, with 12 bases left in between. Germline CDR1 reads SGHNT; CDR2 reads YYREEE (reference sequence). CDR3 length: 14 residues. The CDR3 reads CASSSRGPNTEAFF. The CDR3 bases are TGTGCCAGCAGTTCCAGGGGACCGAACACTGAAGCTTTCTTT.

The rearrangement uses TRBV6-5 and TRBJ2-5; D may be TRBD1 (5 bases). Trimming pared 0 bases from V and 5 bases from J, leaving 13 bases between. In germline, CDR1 is MNHEY, CDR2 SVGAGI. This CDR3 is built from 15 residues. The CDR3 loop is CASSYSERGWETQYF. The CDR3 region has the DNA TGTGCCAGCAGTTACTCGGAAAGGGGATGGGAGACCCAGTACTTC.

This chain joins TRBV5-6 and TRBJ1-6, with 7 bases identical to TRBD1. V trimming: 0 bases; J trimming: 2 bases; junction bases outside the gene matches: 8. The CDR3 has 18 amino acids. Germline V gene lookup returns CDR1 SGHDT and CDR2 YYEEEE. The chain's CDR3 is CASSLGQGPDAYNSPLHF. In nucleotides, the CDR3 is TGTGCCAGCAGCTTGGGACAGGGCCCAGACGCCTATAATTCACCCCTCCACTTT.

The chain has TRBV5-6 and TRBJ1-1; D gene unclear. There are 13 residues in the CDR3. With 2 bases removed from V and 4 bases from J, the gap between germline ends came to 9 bases. Germline lookup yields CDR1 SGHDT and CDR2 YYEEEE. This chain's CDR3 is CASSLGQPTEAFF. In DNA form, the CDR3 reads TGTGCCAGCAGCTTAGGGCAGCCCACTGAAGCTTTCTTT.

The CDR3 DNA follows: TGTGCCAGCAGCGCTGGGACAGAGGGAGACCATGGCTACACCTTC. Encoded protein: CASSAGTEGDHGYTF. The J gene is TRBJ1-2, the V gene TRBV6-5; 7 bases match TRBD1. V was clipped by 6 bases and J by 6 bases; unmatched bases: 13. Germline V gene lookup returns CDR1 MNHEY and CDR2 SVGAGI. CDR3 length equals 15 residues.

The V and J genes are TRBV18 and TRBJ1-2; 7 bases agree with TRBD1. V lost 4 bases and J lost 8; bases outside the gene matches: 10. The CDR3 is 14 residues long. Germline V lookup: CDR1 KGHSH, CDR2 LQKENI. CDR3 loop: CASSLTDRADGYTF. In DNA form, the CDR3 reads TGTGCCAGCTCACTGACCGACAGGGCGGACGGCTACACCTTC.